This entry features one T cell receptor beta chain sequence. The antigen is not known. This may arise from a read error, as a much more abundant clone is one base away. Full-length variable regions came from constant-region reverse primers plus semi-nested Nested Universal Primer A PCR. TCRdb independently ran MiXCR on the 5' RACE reads; one entry per CDR3 protein. This table holds about 57,000 distinct CDR3 sequences, approximately 27% found once. Cells sorted as Tregs were CD4+, CD25+ and CD127-/low. Trimming pared 0 bases from V and 3 bases from J, leaving 23 bases between. This CDR3 spans 18 amino acids. Germline V gene sequence: CDR1 DFQATT, CDR2 SNEGSKA (reference sequence). General study findings and limits: Tumor-infiltrating Treg TCR alpha and beta sequences overlapped most with tumor naive CD4+ T cells, then blood naive. Tumor memory CD4+ T cell TCR gene usage was found to cluster with blood and lymph node memory CD4+ cells and with lymph node naive CD4+ cells.

The J gene is TRBJ2-5, the V gene TRBV20-1; a possible D gene is TRBD2 (6 bases). What was sequenced was tumor-infiltrating Tregs sorted from the breast tumor. The TCR sequence derives from a female donor with breast cancer. The CDR3 loop is CSARDLYPSDLKEETQYF. CDR3 DNA sequence: TGCAGTGCTAGAGATCTCTACCCTAGCGACCTTAAAGAAGAGACCCAGTACTTC.